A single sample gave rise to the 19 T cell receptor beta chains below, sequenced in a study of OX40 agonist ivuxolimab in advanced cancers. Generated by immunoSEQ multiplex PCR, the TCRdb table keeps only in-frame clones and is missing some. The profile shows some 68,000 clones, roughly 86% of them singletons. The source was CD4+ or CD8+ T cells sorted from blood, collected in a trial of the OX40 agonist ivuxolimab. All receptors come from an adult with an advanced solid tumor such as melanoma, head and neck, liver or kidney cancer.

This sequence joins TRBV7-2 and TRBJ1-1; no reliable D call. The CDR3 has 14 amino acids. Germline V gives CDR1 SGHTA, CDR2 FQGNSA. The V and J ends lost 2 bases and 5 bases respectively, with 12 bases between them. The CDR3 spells CASSLSLLGTEAFF. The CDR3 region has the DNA TGTGCCAGCAGCTTATCTCTTTTGGGGACTGAAGCTTTCTTT.

The CDR3 DNA sequence: TGTGCCAGCAAGAGGGACAGGGGTAACGGGGAGCTGTTTTTT. Protein sequence: CASKRDRGNGELFF. This chain joins TRBV25-1 and TRBJ2-2, with 10 bases fitting TRBD1. CDR3 length: 14 residues. The trim removed 7 bases at V and 7 bases at J, leaving 6 bases unmatched. Germline V gene sequence: CDR1 MGHDK, CDR2 SYGVNS.

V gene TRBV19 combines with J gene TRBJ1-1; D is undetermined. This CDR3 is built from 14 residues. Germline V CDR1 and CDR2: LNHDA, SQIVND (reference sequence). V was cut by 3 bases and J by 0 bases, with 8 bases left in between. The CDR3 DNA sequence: TGTGCCAGTAGTATCGAGGCCATGAACACTGAAGCTTTCTTT. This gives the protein CASSIEAMNTEAFF.

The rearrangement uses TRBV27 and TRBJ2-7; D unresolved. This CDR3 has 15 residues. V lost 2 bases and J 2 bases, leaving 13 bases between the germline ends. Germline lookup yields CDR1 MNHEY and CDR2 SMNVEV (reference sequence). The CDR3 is CASSLTPLTTYEQYF. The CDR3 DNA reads TGTGCCAGCAGTTTAACTCCACTAACTACCTACGAGCAGTACTTC.

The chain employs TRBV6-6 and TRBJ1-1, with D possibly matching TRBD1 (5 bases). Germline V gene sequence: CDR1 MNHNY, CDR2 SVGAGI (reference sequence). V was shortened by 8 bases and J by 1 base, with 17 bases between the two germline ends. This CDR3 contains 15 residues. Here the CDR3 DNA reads TGTGCCAGCGGGGTTCAGGGTCCGCGGAACACTGAAGCTTTCTTT. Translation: CASGVQGPRNTEAFF.

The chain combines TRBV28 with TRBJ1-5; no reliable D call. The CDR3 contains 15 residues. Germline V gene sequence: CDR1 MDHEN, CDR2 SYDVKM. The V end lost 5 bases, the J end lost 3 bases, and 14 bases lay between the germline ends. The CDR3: CASSTQKLANQPQHF. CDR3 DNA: TGTGCCAGCAGTACCCAGAAGCTGGCCAATCAGCCCCAGCATTTT.

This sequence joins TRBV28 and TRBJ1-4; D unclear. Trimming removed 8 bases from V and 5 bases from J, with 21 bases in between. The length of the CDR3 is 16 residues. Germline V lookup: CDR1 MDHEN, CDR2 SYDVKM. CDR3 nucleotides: TGTGCCAGCCGATCCAATCAAGCAGGTCCGAATGAAAAACTGTTTTTT. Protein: CASRSNQAGPNEKLFF.

The CDR3 DNA is TGTGCCAGCAGTGACGGACACAGCACTGAAGCTTTCTTT. This gives the protein CASSDGHSTEAFF. The chain employs TRBV6-4 and TRBJ1-1; D possibly corresponds to TRBD1 (5 bases). The germline gives CDR1 MRHNA, CDR2 SNTAGT. Trimming pared 2 bases from V and 4 bases from J, leaving 8 bases between. The length of the CDR3 is 13 residues.

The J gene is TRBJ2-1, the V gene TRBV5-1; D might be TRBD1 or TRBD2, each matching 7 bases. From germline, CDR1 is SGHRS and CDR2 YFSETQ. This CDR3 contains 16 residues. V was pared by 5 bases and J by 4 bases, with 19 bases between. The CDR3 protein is CASRRSGTAVYNEQFF. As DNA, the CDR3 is TGCGCCAGCAGACGAAGCGGGACAGCCGTTTACAATGAGCAGTTCTTC.

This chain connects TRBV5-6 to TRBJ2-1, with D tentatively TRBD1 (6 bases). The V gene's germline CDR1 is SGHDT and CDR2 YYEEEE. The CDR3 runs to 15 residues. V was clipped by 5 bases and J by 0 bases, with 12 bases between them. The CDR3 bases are TGTGCCAGCAGTTTCGGACAGAGCTCCTACAATGAGCAGTTCTTC. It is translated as CASSFGQSSYNEQFF.

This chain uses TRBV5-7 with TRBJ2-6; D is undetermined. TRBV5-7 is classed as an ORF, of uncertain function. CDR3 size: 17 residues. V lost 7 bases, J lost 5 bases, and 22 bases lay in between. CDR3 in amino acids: CASSLSCVQSRANVLTF. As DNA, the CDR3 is TGTGCCAGCTCCTTAAGTTGCGTACAAAGTCGGGCCAACGTCCTGACTTTC.

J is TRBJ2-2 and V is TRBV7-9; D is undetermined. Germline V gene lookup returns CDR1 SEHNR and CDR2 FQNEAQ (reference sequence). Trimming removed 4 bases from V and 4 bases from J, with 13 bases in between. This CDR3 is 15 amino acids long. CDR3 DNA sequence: TGTGCCAGCAGCTCTCGGCACCCGGGCACCGGGGAGCTGTTTTTT. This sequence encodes CASSSRHPGTGELFF.

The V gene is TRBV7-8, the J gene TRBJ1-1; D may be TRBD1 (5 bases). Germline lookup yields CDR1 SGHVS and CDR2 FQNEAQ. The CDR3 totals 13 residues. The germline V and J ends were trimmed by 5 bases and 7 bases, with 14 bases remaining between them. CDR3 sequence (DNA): TGTGCCAGCAGCCCCCGCGGGGGTCTTGAAGCTTTCTTT. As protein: CASSPRGGLEAFF.

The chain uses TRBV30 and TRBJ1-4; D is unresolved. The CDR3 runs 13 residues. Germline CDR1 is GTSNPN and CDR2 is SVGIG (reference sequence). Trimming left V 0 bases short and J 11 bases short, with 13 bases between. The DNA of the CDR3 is TGTGCCTGGAGTGTAGTCCCCAGTCTTAAACTGTTTTTT. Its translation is CAWSVVPSLKLFF.

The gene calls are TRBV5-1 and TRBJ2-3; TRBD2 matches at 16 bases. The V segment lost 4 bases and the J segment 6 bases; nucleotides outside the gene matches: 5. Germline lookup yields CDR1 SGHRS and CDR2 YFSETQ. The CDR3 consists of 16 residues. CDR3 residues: CASSLGLAGGPDTQYF. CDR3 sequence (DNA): TGCGCCAGCAGCCTGGGACTAGCGGGAGGGCCCGATACGCAGTATTTT.

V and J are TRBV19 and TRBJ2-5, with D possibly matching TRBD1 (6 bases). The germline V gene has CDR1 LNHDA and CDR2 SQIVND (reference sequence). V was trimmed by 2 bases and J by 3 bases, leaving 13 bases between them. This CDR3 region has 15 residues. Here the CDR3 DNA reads TGTGCCAGTAGTATAAGGGGGAGAATCGAAGAGACCCAGTACTTC. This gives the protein CASSIRGRIEETQYF.

In DNA, the CDR3 is TGTGCCAGCAGCCGCGTGGGGGGTGACTACGAGCAGTACTTC. Amino acid sequence: CASSRVGGDYEQYF. The chain has TRBV7-3 and TRBJ2-7; the D gene is possibly TRBD2 (6 bases). V lost 5 bases to trimming and J lost 3 bases, with 14 bases between them. The CDR3 has 14 residues. Germline V gene lookup returns CDR1 SGHTA and CDR2 FQGTGA.

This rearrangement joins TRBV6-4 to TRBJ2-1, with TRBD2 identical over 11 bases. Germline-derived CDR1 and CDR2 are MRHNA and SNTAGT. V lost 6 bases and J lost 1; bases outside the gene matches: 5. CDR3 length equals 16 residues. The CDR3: CASRTSGTRSYNEQFF. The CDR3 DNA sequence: TGTGCCAGCAGGACTAGCGGGACGAGATCCTACAATGAGCAGTTCTTC.

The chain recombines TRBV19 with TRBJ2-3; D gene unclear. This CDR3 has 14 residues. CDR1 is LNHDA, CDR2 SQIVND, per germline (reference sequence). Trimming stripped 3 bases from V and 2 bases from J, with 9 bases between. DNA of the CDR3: TGTGCCAGTAGTATGGAACGTCTCACAGATACGCAGTATTTT. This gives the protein CASSMERLTDTQYF. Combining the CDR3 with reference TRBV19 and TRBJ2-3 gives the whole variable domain DGGITQSPKYLFRKEGQNVTLSCEQNLNHDAMYWYRQDPGQGLRLIYYSQIVNDFQKGDIAEGYSVSREKKESFPLTVTSAQKNPTAFYLCASSMERLTDTQYFGPGTRLTVL.